These 5 T cell receptor beta chains share one sample of origin, sequenced in a study of OX40 agonist ivuxolimab in advanced cancers. Repertoires were generated with immunoSEQ multiplex PCR, while TCRdb's copy carries only in-frame clones and drops some. Among over 30,000 clones listed, over 80% were seen once. The material sequenced was CD4+ or CD8+ T cells sorted from blood, taken in a trial of the OX40 agonist ivuxolimab. Receptor source: an adult with an advanced solid tumor such as melanoma, head and neck, liver or kidney cancer.

The chain links TRBV7-3 to TRBJ2-7; D not resolved. CDR1 is SGHTA and CDR2 is FQGTGA in the germline V gene. V lost 1 base and J lost 0, with 10 bases in between. The length of the CDR3 is 15 residues. The CDR3 DNA follows: TGTGCCAGCAGCTTAAGTCCTGTTAGCTCCTACGAGCAGTACTTC. This sequence encodes CASSLSPVSSYEQYF. The entire variable domain, with the rest obtained from reference TRBV7-3 and TRBJ2-7, is as follows: GAGVSQTPSNKVTEKGKYVELRCDPISGHTALYWYRQSLGQGPEFLIYFQGTGAADDSGLPNDRFFAVRPEGSVSTLKIQRTERGDSAVYLCASSLSPVSSYEQYFGPGTRLTVT.

The chain carries TRBV6-1 and TRBJ2-7, with D perhaps matching TRBD1 or TRBD2 (5 bases each). The germline gives CDR1 MNHNS, CDR2 SASEGT. V was pared by 4 bases and J by 12 bases, with 13 bases between. The CDR3 extends over 11 amino acids. The CDR3 nucleotides read TGTGCCAGCAGTGTCGGGGACCGGCCGTACTTC. Amino acids: CASSVGDRPYF.

The chain links TRBV5-1 to TRBJ2-2; 8 bases are a match to TRBD1. The ends lost 4 bases at V and 8 bases at J; junction bases unmatched: 7. Germline V CDR1 and CDR2: SGHRS, YFSETQ. The CDR3 is 14 amino acids. CDR3 in DNA: TGCGCCAGCAGCCAGACAGGGGCGGTGGGGGAGCTGTTTTTT. Its protein product is CASSQTGAVGELFF.

This rearrangement joins TRBV18 to TRBJ2-2; 11 nucleotides agree with TRBD1. The germline V gene encodes CDR1 KGHSH and CDR2 LQKENI. The CDR3 contains 15 residues. V was pared by 6 bases and J by 3 bases, with 3 bases of the junction left unmatched. The CDR3 DNA follows: TGTGCCAGCTCGCCGGGACAGGGGGACACCGGGGAGCTGTTTTTT. It is translated as CASSPGQGDTGELFF.

This chain joins TRBV7-2 and TRBJ1-6, with TRBD1 matching over 11 bases. Germline V gene lookup returns CDR1 SGHTA and CDR2 FQGNSA. V lost 6 bases, J lost 9 bases, and 4 bases stayed unmatched. The CDR3 has 14 amino acids. CDR3 protein: CASRDRGQGSPLHF. CDR3 sequence (DNA): TGTGCCAGCAGGGACAGGGGGCAGGGTTCACCCCTCCACTTT.